The next 4 T cell receptor beta chains were all read from a single sample in a study of OX40 agonist ivuxolimab in advanced cancers. Generated by immunoSEQ multiplex PCR, the TCRdb table keeps only in-frame clones and is missing some. The sample has over 85,000 clones, around 85% seen once; the top ten hold 0.5% to 0.55%. Sequencing used CD4+ or CD8+ T cells sorted from blood, obtained in a trial of the OX40 agonist ivuxolimab. The receptors were gathered from an adult with an advanced solid tumor such as melanoma, head and neck, liver or kidney cancer.

The rearrangement links TRBV6-1 to TRBJ1-1, with TRBD1 as a possible D gene (6 bases). The CDR3 sequence is 13 residues long. CDR1 and CDR2 (germline): MNHNS, SASEGT. V dropped 6 bases and J dropped 3 bases, with 11 bases sitting between them. The CDR3 nucleotides read TGTGCCAGCAGGAGCACAGGGTACACTGAAGCTTTCTTT. It yields the protein CASRSTGYTEAFF.

The J gene is TRBJ2-7, the V gene TRBV27; D is tentatively TRBD1 or TRBD2 (5 bases each). CDR3 length equals 12 residues. CDR1 MNHEY and CDR2 SMNVEV come from the germline V gene (reference sequence). The V and J ends lost 5 bases and 4 bases respectively, with 9 bases between them. The CDR3 here is CASSPGTYEQYF. In DNA, the CDR3 is TGTGCCAGCAGTCCGGGGACGTACGAGCAGTACTTC.

This chain joins TRBV6-5 and TRBJ2-5; maybe TRBD1 (6 bases). Deletions cut 0 bases from V and 2 bases from J, with 7 bases between. CDR1 is MNHEY and CDR2 is SVGAGI in the germline V gene. The CDR3 has 14 residues. The CDR3 loop reads CASSYSDSQETQYF. CDR3 in DNA: TGTGCCAGCAGTTACTCGGACAGTCAAGAGACCCAGTACTTC.

The rearrangement links TRBV29-1 to TRBJ2-2; D is uncertain. CDR3 length: 11 amino acids. The V gene lost 6 bases and the J gene lost 6 bases, with 8 bases spanning the gap. CDR1 is SQVTM and CDR2 is ANQGSEA in the germline V gene. The DNA of the CDR3 is TGCAGCGTGAGATCTGCCGGGGAGCTGTTTTTT. Translating gives CSVRSAGELFF.